These T cell receptor beta chains were read from a single sample in a study of OX40 agonist ivuxolimab in advanced cancers. Sequenced by immunoSEQ multiplex PCR; TCRdb stores in-frame clones only, minus some. The top ten clones hold more than 1.5% of a sample with about 83,000 clones, about 86% of them seen once. The sample was CD4+ or CD8+ T cells sorted from blood, taken in a trial of the OX40 agonist ivuxolimab. Source of these receptors: an adult with an advanced solid tumor such as melanoma, head and neck, liver or kidney cancer. The CDR3 runs from the conserved cysteine through the conserved F or W. The D gene is left open where the match is weak. A clone size is listed for some rows: how often the clone was seen (once, few, many), or a class if it is expanded.

D | J | size | V | CDR3 | DNA
- | TRBJ1-3 | - | TRBV4-3 | CASSQGRSSGNTIYF | TGCGCCAGCAGCCAAGGTCGTAGCTCTGGAAACACCATATATTTT
- | TRBJ1-4 | - | TRBV28 | CASSLQGRLTNEKLFF | TGTGCCAGCAGTTTACAGGGAAGATTGACTAATGAAAAACTGTTTTTT
TRBD1 | TRBJ2-7 | - | TRBV6-5 | CASSYRDRQSYEQYF | TGTGCCAGCAGTTACCGGGACAGGCAATCCTACGAGCAGTACTTC
TRBD1 | TRBJ2-5 | - | TRBV5-1 | CASSFEGQGETQYF | TGCGCCAGCAGCTTTGAGGGACAGGGAGAGACCCAGTACTTC
- | TRBJ1-6 | - | TRBV30 | CAWSSGQGGSPLHF | TGTGCCTGGAGTTCCGGCCAAGGTGGATCACCCCTCCACTTT
TRBD1 | TRBJ2-7 | - | TRBV19 | CASSDSRDRGTYEQYF | TGTGCCAGTAGCGACTCACGTGACAGGGGGACCTACGAGCAGTACTTC
- | TRBJ2-1 | - | TRBV9 | CASSVQPYNEQFF | TGTGCCAGCAGCGTACAGCCTTACAATGAGCAGTTCTTC
TRBD2 | TRBJ2-7 | few | TRBV10-3 | CATNLAGRSYEQYF | TGTGCCACAAACCTAGCGGGCCGCTCCTACGAGCAGTACTTC
- | TRBJ2-7 | - | TRBV2 | CASSAGPEVEQYF | TGTGCCAGCAGTGCAGGTCCCGAGGTCGAGCAGTACTTC
- | TRBJ1-1 | once | TRBV7-2 | CASSPALRANTEAFF | TGTGCCAGCAGCCCGGCCCTGAGGGCGAACACTGAAGCTTTCTTT
- | TRBJ2-5 | - | TRBV5-1 | CASSPTETNPQETQYF | TGCGCCAGCAGCCCGACTGAAACCAACCCTCAAGAGACCCAGTACTTC
TRBD1 | TRBJ2-7 | - | TRBV5-6 | CASSVGQGNPYEQYF | TGTGCCAGCAGCGTGGGACAGGGGAACCCCTACGAGCAGTACTTC
- | TRBJ1-6 | - | TRBV11-2 | CASSLGSGNNSPLHF | TGTGCCAGCAGCTTAGGTTCAGGGAACAATTCACCCCTCCACTTT
- | TRBJ1-3 | - | TRBV28 | CASSRRDRRSGNTIYF | TGTGCCAGCAGCAGAAGGGACCGACGCTCTGGAAACACCATATATTTT
- | TRBJ1-1 | - | TRBV9 | CASSVAQGNTEAFF | TGTGCCAGCAGCGTAGCACAGGGGAACACTGAAGCTTTCTTT
- | TRBJ1-2 | - | TRBV6-1 | CASSEERAGWGGYTF | TGTGCCAGCAGTGAAGAGAGGGCAGGGTGGGGCGGCTACACCTTC
TRBD1 | TRBJ2-5 | - | TRBV27 | CASSAAGGGETQYF | TGTGCCAGCAGCGCAGCAGGGGGCGGCGAGACCCAGTACTTC
- | TRBJ2-6 | once | TRBV5-1 | CASSLIPSGANVLTF | TGCGCCAGCAGCTTGATCCCCTCTGGGGCCAACGTCCTGACTTTC
TRBD2 | TRBJ2-7 | few | TRBV4-2 | CASSQDGGGSPSYEQYF | TGTGCCAGCAGCCAAGATGGGGGGGGATCCCCCTCCTACGAGCAGTACTTC
TRBD1 | TRBJ1-2 | - | TRBV7-9 | CASSSSAGGGNYGYTF | TGTGCCAGCAGCTCCTCAGCAGGGGGCGGTAACTATGGCTACACCTTC
TRBD1 | TRBJ1-1 | - | TRBV19 | CASTRQGQGTEAFF | TGTGCCAGTACCCGACAGGGGCAGGGGACTGAAGCTTTCTTT
- | TRBJ2-5 | few | TRBV15 | CATSGGETQYF | TGTGCCACCAGCGGAGGGGAGACCCAGTACTTC
- | TRBJ2-3 | - | TRBV12-5 | CASGLVLSLDRDTQYF | TGTGCTAGTGGTTTGGTACTAAGCCTAGATCGAGATACGCAGTATTTT
TRBD1 | TRBJ1-3 | - | TRBV28 | CATRWGQAWNTIYF | TGTGCCACCAGATGGGGACAGGCCTGGAACACCATATATTTT
- | TRBJ2-7 | - | TRBV5-6 | CASSLHGTYEQYF | TGTGCCAGCAGCCTTCATGGGACCTACGAGCAGTACTTC
- | TRBJ2-5 | - | TRBV5-1 | CASSLDVSETQYF | TGCGCCAGCAGCTTGGATGTTTCAGAGACCCAGTACTTC
- | TRBJ2-1 | - | TRBV2 | CASLQGLGINEQFF | TGTGCCAGCTTACAGGGTCTGGGGATCAATGAGCAGTTCTTC
- | TRBJ1-1 | - | TRBV11-2 | CASSLETGALGTEAFF | TGTGCCAGCAGCTTAGAGACGGGGGCCCTTGGGACTGAAGCTTTCTTT
- | TRBJ1-5 | - | TRBV9 | CASSPSGRNYSNQPQHF | TGTGCCAGCAGTCCTTCGGGACGGAATTATAGCAATCAGCCCCAGCATTTT
- | TRBJ2-5 | - | TRBV6-1 | CASRKTAPETQYF | TGTGCCAGCAGAAAGACGGCCCCAGAGACCCAGTACTTC
- | TRBJ1-2 | - | TRBV19 | CASSSLPGNPNYGYTF | TGTGCCAGTAGCTCGCTGCCAGGCAATCCTAACTATGGCTACACCTTC
- | TRBJ1-1 | - | TRBV2 | CASRDVVRVTEAFF | TGTGCCAGCAGGGATGTGGTCAGGGTGACTGAAGCTTTCTTT
- | TRBJ2-7 | - | TRBV7-2 | CASSLRGTAYF | TGTGCCAGCAGCCTCCGCGGGACAGCATACTTC
- | TRBJ1-1 | - | TRBV2 | CASSALTEAFF | TGTGCCAGCAGTGCTTTAACTGAAGCTTTCTTT
- | TRBJ2-3 | - | TRBV9 | CASSVGTVDTQYF | TGTGCCAGCAGCGTAGGGACAGTAGATACGCAGTATTTT
- | TRBJ1-2 | - | TRBV28 | CASSFGGGSYGYTF | TGTGCCAGCAGTTTTGGGGGGGGTTCCTATGGCTACACCTTC
- | TRBJ1-1 | few | TRBV7-6 | CATSSPWRGSTEAFF | TGTGCCACCAGCAGCCCATGGAGGGGATCCACTGAAGCTTTCTTT
TRBD2 | TRBJ2-1 | - | TRBV27 | CASSRGGASSYNEQFF | TGTGCCAGCAGTCGCGGGGGGGCCAGCTCCTACAATGAGCAGTTCTTC
- | TRBJ2-3 | - | TRBV5-1 | CASSLGGGPNTDTQYF | TGCGCCAGCAGCTTGGGAGGGGGGCCGAACACAGATACGCAGTATTTT
TRBD2 | TRBJ2-3 | - | TRBV5-6 | CASSLFSGGALDTQYF | TGTGCCAGCAGCTTGTTTAGCGGGGGGGCTCTAGATACGCAGTATTTT
- | TRBJ1-6 | - | TRBV15 | CATSRDGRVVSPLHF | TGTGCCACCAGCAGAGATGGCAGGGTAGTATCACCCCTCCACTTT
TRBD1 | TRBJ1-3 | few | TRBV7-9 | CASSMGQSSGNTIYF | TGTGCCAGCAGCATGGGACAGAGCTCTGGAAACACCATATATTTT